This T cell receptor beta chain was identified in a study of T-cell reconstitution after alpha-beta-depleted transplantation in children. This CDR3 contains 12 residues. Germline V CDR1 and CDR2: SGHDN, FVKESK. Of note for this clonotype: An end of the junction does not agree with germline; a read error may underlie this.

The authors prepared the TCRbeta library with unique molecular identifiers. In TCRdb, the PCR reads were re-called with MiXCR into one record per CDR3 protein. This table holds roughly 610,000 distinct CDR3 sequences, roughly a tenth found once. The sample was PBMCs from the stem cell graft donor, taken from the stem cell graft. The chain has TRBV14 and TRBJ2-3; no firm D call. The sequence came from a human donor who donated a stem cell graft to a child with acute myeloid leukemia. The CDR3 protein is CASRPSADRQYF. The CDR3, as DNA: TGTGCCAGCCGACCTTCCGCAGATAGGCAGTATTTT.